This passage covers 5 T cell receptor beta chains from one sample sequenced in a study of cytomegalovirus exposure and HLA in healthy donors. PCR used 60 Vbeta primers and 13 Jbeta primers. Using immunoSEQ multiplex PCR, the repertoire was profiled, and TCRdb retains in-frame clones only, with some absent. The profile shows about 82,000 clones, approximately 80% of them singletons. Sequencing used PBMCs. Receptor source: a man in his 70s in good health and CMV-seropositive.

This clone was picked up one time. V and J are TRBV4-1 and TRBJ2-1, with TRBD2 matching over 7 bases. V lost 1 base to trimming and J lost 2 bases; unmatched junction nucleotides: 2. Germline V gives CDR1 MGHRA, CDR2 YSYEKL. The CDR3 has 15 residues. This CDR3 is CASSQVAGAYNEQFF. The DNA of the CDR3 is TGCGCCAGCAGCCAAGTGGCGGGAGCCTACAATGAGCAGTTCTTC.

V usage is TRBV4-1 and J usage is TRBJ1-3; 8 nucleotides agree with TRBD1. Germline V gene lookup returns CDR1 MGHRA and CDR2 YSYEKL. The CDR3 spans 15 residues. V lost 4 bases to trimming and J lost 8 bases; unmatched junction nucleotides: 10. The CDR3: CASSRTGTGLDTIYF. DNA for the CDR3: TGCGCCAGCAGCCGGACCGGGACAGGTCTTGACACCATATATTTT.

The CDR3 DNA sequence: TGCGCCAGCAGCCCCCTACTAGCGGGTGGCGGGGAGCTGTTTTTT. The encoded protein is CASSPLLAGGGELFF. This chain connects TRBV5-1 to TRBJ2-2; 9 nucleotides align to TRBD2. The V gene end was trimmed by 4 bases and the J gene end by 7 bases; junction bases not matched to a gene: 8. The CDR3 sequence is 15 residues long. Germline V lookup: CDR1 SGHRS, CDR2 YFSETQ.

The chain carries TRBV6-6 and TRBJ1-5; the D gene is possibly TRBD1 (5 bases). V gave up 8 bases and J gave up 6 bases, with 14 bases separating them. Looked up from germline, CDR1 is MNHNY and CDR2 is SVGAGI (reference sequence). There are 13 residues in the CDR3. The CDR3 bases are TGTGCCAGCGGGAGCGTGGGGGGTCAGCCCCAGCATTTT. It yields the protein CASGSVGGQPQHF.

The chain couples TRBV7-2 to TRBJ2-1, with a weak D call TRBD2 (6 bases). With 5 bases removed from V and 10 bases from J, the gap between germline ends came to 18 bases. Germline CDR1 SGHTA, CDR2 FQGNSA. The CDR3 covers 14 residues. In DNA, the CDR3 is TGTGCCAGCAGCCCCGGGGGATTGCAGCAGGAGCAGTTCTTC. Amino acids: CASSPGGLQQEQFF.